The 2 T cell receptor beta chains below come from one sample, sequenced in a study of cytomegalovirus exposure and HLA in healthy donors. The primer mix had 60 Vbeta and 13 Jbeta primers. Assay used: immunoSEQ multiplex PCR; TCRdb lists only in-frame clones, some missing. The sample lists roughly 300,000 clones; 86% were seen once. Sequencing was carried out using PBMCs. Receptors were obtained from a man aged 40-49 years in good health and CMV-seropositive.

The chain links TRBV9 to TRBJ2-3; perhaps TRBD2 as D (6 bases). V was shortened by 3 bases and J by 2 bases, with 16 bases between the two germline ends. The CDR3 consists of 16 residues. Germline CDR1 and CDR2: SGDLS and YYNGEE. CDR3 in amino acids: CASSALASSYTDTQYF. Written as DNA, the CDR3 is TGTGCCAGCAGCGCCCTAGCGTCCTCTTACACAGATACGCAGTATTTT.

This chain connects TRBV29-1 to TRBJ2-7, with TRBD2 as a possible D gene (6 bases). CDR3 length equals 12 residues. Germline-derived CDR1 and CDR2 are SQVTM and ANQGSEA. The ends were cut back, 4 bases at V and 6 bases at J, with 13 bases in the middle. The DNA for the CDR3 is TGCAGCGTTGCTAGCGACCCGGGCGAGCAGTACTTC. Translated, it gives CSVASDPGEQYF.